This T cell receptor (beta chain) was documented in a study of blood T cell repertoires in COVID-19. About the research overall: Samples of COVID-19 (acute and convalescent) were obtained from the United States, Italy and Spain. From T cells, B-cell-depleted T cells, or PBMCs came the material, which was cDNA or gDNA.

This clone has only one observation. Per the authors' pipeline: Amplification with reference gene primers provided the estimates of nucleated cell counts. Using immunoSEQ multiplex PCR, the repertoire was profiled, and TCRdb retains in-frame clones only, with some absent. V and J calls and clone size come straight from that table; D and trimming were deduced from the DNA. The sample yields 150,000 to 200,000 clones, about 92% seen once. Germline CDR1 is MNHNY and CDR2 is SVGAGI (reference sequence). Trimming pared 4 bases from V and 4 bases from J, leaving 8 bases between. This CDR3 comprises 13 residues.

This receptor was taken from a man between 60 and 75 years old with active or convalescent COVID-19. Sequencing input: peripheral blood. The J gene is TRBJ1-5, the V gene TRBV6-6, with D unresolved. The CDR3 nucleotides read TGTGCCAGCAGTTCAGAATCGAATCAGCCCCAGCATTTT. It is translated as CASSSESNQPQHF.